The sequence of this T cell receptor (beta chain) was determined in a study of T cell responses to AZD1222 COVID-19 vaccine. Study in general: Analysis merged second doses at about 4 or about 12 weeks.

Profiled with immunoSEQ multiplex PCR; TCRdb holds only in-frame clones, not every one. The top ten hold roughly 5.5% of the sample, which has around 160,000 clones, about 93% seen once. Germline CDR1 SGHRS, CDR2 YFSETQ. V lost 0 bases, J lost 6 bases, and 9 bases lay in between. The CDR3 contains 13 residues. This clone is a singleton in its sample. Its cognate antigen is unknown. Findings and limits, study-wide: It was only six AZD1222 recipients who were seropositive at baseline. White British donors predominated, females outnumbered males, and clonal diversity was possibly underestimated.

This receptor was obtained from an adult in good health. V usage is TRBV5-1 and J usage is TRBJ1-2; maybe TRBD1 (5 bases). Material: peripheral blood, obtained on day 0 of AZD1222 vaccination. Here the CDR3 DNA reads TGCGCCAGCAGCTTGGGGGGGTACGATGGCTACACCTTC. This translates into CASSLGGYDGYTF.